This T cell receptor (beta chain) came from a study of human T cells and chemical hapten exposure. General study findings and limits: The study found that PT1 expanded TCR counts correlated positively with patch test score.

About this clonotype: Its antigen is currently unknown.

Specified time point: patch test 1, 2 weeks after DPC sensitization. Regarding treatment: therapeutic diphenylcyclopropenone sensitization with weekly scalp DPC. Individual cDNA molecules had unique molecular identifiers attached to them by the library. TCRdb passed the RACE reads through MiXCR, listing each CDR3 protein once. The sample lists a few hundred thousand distinct CDR3 sequences; nearly 5% were seen once. V was trimmed by 7 bases and J by 0 bases, leaving 13 bases between them. Germline CDR1 reads ENHRY; CDR2 reads SYGVKD. This CDR3 spans 14 amino acids. This sample comprised whole blood, obtained in connection with sensitization to the hapten diphenylcyclopropenone (DPC). The TCR originated in a woman aged 45 to 65 with alopecia areata. Some clones in this sample may be carry-over from other donors' samples. This chain uses TRBV10-3 with TRBJ2-7; TRBD1 is a possible D gene (6 bases). CDR3 loop: CAIKEGGPSYEQYF. The CDR3 DNA is TGTGCCATCAAGGAAGGGGGTCCCTCCTACGAGCAGTACTTC.